This TCR beta chain stems from a study of OX40 agonist ivuxolimab in advanced cancers. Looking at the study overall: Roughly two fifths of patients had received prior checkpoint inhibitor therapy. Study-level results: Normalized T-cell clonal expansion was also low in a subset of nonresponders. Averaging showed that CD8+ T cells had more expanded clones than CD4+ did.

The germline V gene has CDR1 LNHNV and CDR2 YYDKDF (reference sequence). J gave up 10 bases and V 1 base, and 7 bases lay outside the gene matches. The CDR3 is made up of 15 amino acids. In regard to this clone: Its antigen is unidentified.

Sequenced by immunoSEQ multiplex PCR; TCRdb stores in-frame clones only, minus some. This sample has around 60,000 clones, with around 85% found just once. The receptor's source is an adult with an advanced solid tumor such as melanoma, head and neck, liver or kidney cancer. The sequenced sample was CD4+ or CD8+ T cells sorted from blood, obtained in a trial of the OX40 agonist ivuxolimab. The chain employs TRBV15 and TRBJ1-4; 9 nucleotides align to TRBD1. The CDR3 region is CATSRGGQGKGKLFF. The DNA for the CDR3 is TGTGCCACCAGCAGAGGGGGACAGGGCAAAGGAAAACTGTTTTTT.